Following are 21 T cell receptor beta chains from one sample sequenced in a study of control samples from healthy donors and cancer patients. TCRdb keeps only in-frame clones here, not all; method: immunoSEQ multiplex PCR. This table has roughly 130,000 clones, roughly 90% appearing once. Sequencing was performed on blood. The receptors come from a man aged 18-30 years in good health.

The genes are TRBV2 and TRBJ2-3, with D possibly matching TRBD2 (6 bases). The CDR3 runs 14 residues. V lost 5 bases and J 4 bases, leaving 13 bases between the germline ends. In germline, CDR1 is SNHLY, CDR2 FYNNEI. This CDR3 is CASSWDGGADTQYF. For the CDR3, the DNA is TGTGCCAGCAGTTGGGACGGGGGTGCAGATACGCAGTATTTT.

The genes are TRBV6-5 and TRBJ2-5; D not certain. The germline V and J ends were trimmed by 4 bases and 3 bases, with 3 bases remaining between them. Germline loops: CDR1 MNHEY, CDR2 SVGAGI. CDR3 size: 11 residues. The CDR3: CASSFKETQYF. The DNA of the CDR3 is TGTGCCAGCAGTTTCAAAGAGACCCAGTACTTC.

This clone appeared a single time. The V gene is TRBV4-3, the J gene TRBJ2-7; TRBD2 matches 7 bases. Unmatched junction bases numbered 9, after V lost 4 bases and J lost 3 bases. Germline V lookup: CDR1 LGHNA, CDR2 YSLEER. The CDR3 has 15 residues. This CDR3 is CASSRAGPAVYEQYV. The CDR3 nucleotides are TGCGCCAGCAGCCGAGCGGGACCAGCCGTCTACGAGCAGTACGTC.

The chain couples TRBV9 to TRBJ1-3, with 10 bases fitting TRBD1. CDR3 length: 18 residues. The V gene's germline CDR1 is SGDLS and CDR2 YYNGEE. The ends lost 4 bases at V and 0 bases at J; junction bases unmatched: 10. CDR3 region: CASSTADRGTSSGNTIYF. The CDR3 coding sequence is TGTGCCAGCAGCACAGCGGACAGGGGGACCAGCTCTGGAAACACCATATATTTT.

In the case of this clone: Within the sample, other DNA sequences also encode this same CDR3. The rearrangement uses TRBV5-1 and TRBJ2-5; 7 bases are a match to TRBD1. V shed 2 bases and J 3 bases; nucleotides not matched to a gene: 1. From germline, CDR1 is SGHRS and CDR2 YFSETQ. The CDR3 has 13 amino acids. CDR3 sequence: CASSFTGEETQYF. The CDR3 DNA reads as TGCGCCAGCAGCTTTACAGGGGAAGAGACCCAGTACTTC.

The chain recombines TRBV24-1 with TRBJ2-5; 8 bases fit TRBD2. The CDR3 extends over 14 amino acids. Germline values: CDR1 KGHDR, CDR2 SFDVKD. J was trimmed by 7 bases and V by 6 bases; bases with no gene match: 9. The CDR3, as DNA: TGTGCCACCAGTCTCCCAGCGGGAGATGGGACCCAGTACTTC. Its protein is CATSLPAGDGTQYF.

CDR3 protein: CASSLYSGTISTDTQYF. CDR3 nucleotides: TGTGCCAGCAGCTTGTATAGCGGGACTATTAGCACAGATACGCAGTATTTT. The chain joins TRBV7-2 to TRBJ2-3; TRBD2 aligns across 8 bases. Germline V gene data show CDR1 as SGHTA and CDR2 as FQGNSA. The CDR3 loop spans 17 amino acids. With 3 bases clipped from V and 0 bases from J, the junction kept 8 bases outside the gene matches.

The rearrangement uses TRBV28 and TRBJ2-1; D is tentatively TRBD1 or TRBD2 (5 bases each). Trimming took off 8 bases at V and 5 bases at J, with 10 bases between the two ends. This CDR3 comprises 12 residues. Per the germline V gene, CDR1 is MDHEN and CDR2 is SYDVKM. DNA of the CDR3: TGTGCCAGCTCTAGGGACGACAATGAGCAGTTCTTC. This encodes CASSRDDNEQFF.

CDR3 sequence (DNA): TGTGCCAGCAGTCCTGGTGCCCCGAACACTGAAGCTTTCTTT. Residues: CASSPGAPNTEAFF. The chain uses TRBV27 and TRBJ1-1, with D hard to call. The germline V gene encodes CDR1 MNHEY and CDR2 SMNVEV (reference sequence). V lost 5 bases and J 1 base, leaving 11 bases between the germline ends. This CDR3 is built from 14 residues.

The chain recombines TRBV5-1 with TRBJ1-1; 7 bases match TRBD1. There are 14 residues in the CDR3. The V gene's germline CDR1 is SGHRS and CDR2 YFSETQ. Losses at the gene ends were 5 bases for V and 4 bases for J; bases not matched to a gene: 8. The CDR3 DNA reads TGCGCCAGCAGTTCCGCAGGGGGATTCACTGAAGCTTTCTTT. Amino acid sequence: CASSSAGGFTEAFF.

The rearrangement uses TRBV18 and TRBJ2-5; D may be TRBD1 (6 bases). Trimming shortened V by 6 bases and J by 6 bases, and 20 bases separated the two germline ends. Germline CDR1 KGHSH, CDR2 LQKENI. This CDR3 has 15 amino acids. CDR3 nucleotides: TGTGCCAGCTCCCAACAGGGTTTCGGAGGAAAGACCCAGTACTTC. This codes for CASSQQGFGGKTQYF.

The chain joins TRBV29-1 to TRBJ1-4; D possibly corresponds to TRBD1 (5 bases). The CDR3 runs 13 residues. Trimming cost V 3 bases and J 4 bases, with 9 bases left between them. Per germline, CDR1 SQVTM and CDR2 ANQGSEA. CDR3 nucleotide sequence: TGCAGCGTTGAGGGAGGGGTTAATGAAAAACTGTTTTTT. The encoded protein is CSVEGGVNEKLFF.

V and J are TRBV24-1 and TRBJ2-5; 7 bases are a match to TRBD2. The V segment lost 2 bases and the J segment 1 base; nucleotides outside the gene matches: 3. In germline, CDR1 is KGHDR, CDR2 SFDVKD. The CDR3 is 15 residues long. CDR3 bases: TGTGCCACCAGTGATTCTTGGGGGGGCCAAGAGACCCAGTACTTC. The encoded protein is CATSDSWGGQETQYF.

In this sample, this clone turned up once. V usage is TRBV9 and J usage is TRBJ1-6, with D possibly TRBD1 on 6 matching bases. Germline values: CDR1 SGDLS, CDR2 YYNGEE. Trimming took 0 bases from V and 8 from J, leaving 9 bases between them. The CDR3 has 14 amino acids. CDR3 DNA: TGTGCCAGCAGCGTAGATGGGGGCGATTCACCCCTCCACTTT. As protein: CASSVDGGDSPLHF.

The V call is TRBV5-5, the J call TRBJ1-3, with D possibly matching TRBD1 (6 bases). Germline loops: CDR1 SGHKS, CDR2 YYEKEE (reference sequence). The CDR3 is made up of 14 amino acids. V was pared by 5 bases and J by 0 bases, with 9 bases between. CDR3: CASSLQGSGNTIYF. In DNA, the CDR3 is TGTGCCAGCAGTCTACAGGGCTCTGGAAACACCATATATTTT.

This chain links TRBV7-9 with TRBJ2-7; 8 bases map to TRBD2. The CDR3 is made up of 13 amino acids. V shed 3 bases, J shed 2 bases, and the junction held 0 bases outside the gene matches. Germline CDR1 is SEHNR and CDR2 is FQNEAQ (reference sequence). The CDR3 here is CASSLGLAYEQYV. The DNA for the CDR3 is TGTGCCAGCAGCTTGGGACTAGCCTACGAGCAGTACGTC.

The chain recombines TRBV24-1 with TRBJ2-1; TRBD1 agrees at 10 bases. Germline CDR1 is KGHDR and CDR2 is SFDVKD. The CDR3 length is 16 residues. V lost 3 bases and J lost 2; bases outside the gene matches: 3. The DNA of the CDR3 is TGTGCCACCAGTGATACGACAGGGGGCGCCTACAATGAGCAGTTCTTC. Encoded protein: CATSDTTGGAYNEQFF.

The J gene is TRBJ2-2, the V gene TRBV10-1; the D gene is possibly TRBD1 (6 bases). Germline values: CDR1 WNHNN, CDR2 SYGVQD (reference sequence). V lost 8 bases to trimming and J lost 2 bases, with 15 bases between them. CDR3 length: 15 residues. CDR3 sequence (DNA): TGCGCCAGCGGATCCCGGGACACTAACACCGGGGAGCTGTTTTTT. Protein product: CASGSRDTNTGELFF.

The J gene is TRBJ1-2, the V gene TRBV6-4, with 7 bases fitting TRBD1. The V gene's germline CDR1 is MRHNA and CDR2 SNTAGT. J lost 6 bases, V lost 6 bases, and 7 bases had no gene match. This CDR3 has 13 amino acids. The CDR3 sequence is CASSLTGLDGYTF. The DNA of the CDR3 is TGTGCCAGCAGCCTGACAGGGTTAGATGGCTACACCTTC.

The chain combines TRBV19 with TRBJ2-2; the match to TRBD2 covers 7 bases. This CDR3 has 15 residues. V lost 3 bases, J lost 6 bases, and 7 bases stayed unmatched. Germline loops: CDR1 LNHDA, CDR2 SQIVND (reference sequence). CDR3 DNA sequence: TGTGCCAGTAGTATCGGACTAGTGGGAGCCGGGGAGCTGTTTTTT. Translating it yields CASSIGLVGAGELFF.

The V gene is TRBV5-4, the J gene TRBJ2-7; 8 bases line up with TRBD2. The CDR3 loop spans 13 amino acids. Trimming cost V 4 bases and J 6 bases; bases outside gene matches: 6. Germline values: CDR1 SGHNT, CDR2 YYREEE (reference sequence). The CDR3 nucleotides read TGTGCCAGCAGCCCCGGACTAGCCGGCGAGCAGTACTTC. It codes for CASSPGLAGEQYF.